These T cell receptor beta chains were read from a single sample in a study of T cell changes during pregnancy in multiple sclerosis. Data came from immunoSEQ multiplex PCR; TCRdb stores just in-frame clones and leaves some out. The sample lists tens of thousands of clones, about 92% occurring once. The sequencing used peripheral blood, collected in the third trimester of pregnancy. All receptors derive from a female donor in good health, enrolled as a control in a pregnancy study. Both conserved end residues are part of each CDR3.

j_call cdr3_length v_call cdr3_aa
TRBJ1-1 13 TRBV5-1 CASSSTGGTEAFF
TRBJ2-7 14 TRBV5-4 CASSLYSYRDEQYF
TRBJ2-1 15 TRBV4-1 CASSSRDRAGNEQFF
TRBJ2-3 18 TRBV11-2 CASSLVMGLAGVADTQYF
TRBJ1-5 15 TRBV5-5 CASSLGQGPNQPQHF
TRBJ2-7 16 TRBV4-1 CASSHAGLTSSYEQYF
TRBJ1-5 17 TRBV28 CASRNREGGYSNQPQHF
TRBJ2-5 12 TRBV29-1 CSVATGEETQYF
TRBJ2-5 15 TRBV6-6 CASSRGLAGVETQYF
TRBJ1-1 14 TRBV7-9 CAAGPRGGNTEAFF
TRBJ1-4 13 TRBV5-4 CASSRTGDEKLFF
TRBJ1-1 15 TRBV9 CASSPPAGRGTEAFF
TRBJ1-1 12 TRBV28 CASSHREGEAFF
TRBJ2-2 14 TRBV5-1 CASSLVRSTGELFF
TRBJ2-3 17 TRBV9 CASSALLQRGSTDTQYF
TRBJ2-7 16 TRBV7-2 CASSPRIRDRPIEQYF
TRBJ2-3 16 TRBV7-9 CASSLSSGGNTDTQYF
TRBJ2-3 15 TRBV27 CASGLGTASTDTQYF
TRBJ1-2 12 TRBV28 CASSDSNYGYTF
TRBJ2-7 15 TRBV7-9 CASSLGLGLAVEQYF
TRBJ1-4 14 TRBV6-1 CASSLRATNEKLFF
TRBJ2-7 15 TRBV7-6 CASSKWSQESDEQYF
TRBJ1-3 16 TRBV5-5 CASSASGGFSGNTIYF
TRBJ2-7 15 TRBV6-5 CASSRRGQGTYEQYF
TRBJ1-2 14 TRBV7-8 CASSPEAGNYGYTF
TRBJ2-3 14 TRBV10-3 CAISESTGTDTQYF
TRBJ1-1 15 TRBV4-1 CASSFTTGVNTEAFF
TRBJ2-1 18 TRBV7-9 CASSPSLLAGVFYNEQFF
TRBJ2-3 18 TRBV4-1 CASSPTGRGREGTDTQYF
TRBJ2-5 17 TRBV5-8 CASSSHLGAGERETQYF
TRBJ2-1 14 TRBV7-9 CASSLGIRYNEQFF
TRBJ2-3 15 TRBV4-2 CASSQRETHTDTQYF